The clone carrying this T cell receptor (beta chain) was detected only once. Original analysis: The assay estimated nucleated cells by amplifying reference gene primers. Some clones are missing from TCRdb's copy, which holds only in-frame ones; the method was immunoSEQ multiplex PCR. The DNA gave D and trimming, while V, J and clone size come from that table. This sample carries approximately 100,000 clones, approximately 90% of them seen once, and the ten largest clones take 17%. This CDR3 contains 15 residues. The V and J ends lost 1 base and 6 bases, in that order; junction bases with no gene match: 4. Germline V gene data show CDR1 as LNHDA and CDR2 as SQIVND (reference sequence). The sample comes from a study of blood T cell repertoires in COVID-19. Across the whole study: COVID-19 samples from acute and convalescent phases originated in the United States, Italy and Spain. PBMCs, B-cell-depleted T cells, or T cells provided the cDNA or gDNA that made up the material.

The sequence was collected from a man aged 45-60 years with acute or convalescent COVID-19. Sequenced: peripheral blood. This sequence joins TRBV19 and TRBJ2-1; 9 bases are shared with TRBD1. CDR3 bases: TGTGCCAGTAGTATAGCCCGGGACAGGGTCAATGAGCAGTTCTTC. Translating it yields CASSIARDRVNEQFF. The entire variable domain, with the rest obtained from reference TRBV19 and TRBJ2-1, is as follows: DGGITQSPKYLFRKEGQNVTLSCEQNLNHDAMYWYRQDPGQGLRLIYYSQIVNDFQKGDIAEGYSVSREKKESFPLTVTSAQKNPTAFYLCASSIARDRVNEQFFGPGTRLTVL.